The 23 T cell receptor beta chains below were found in one sample sequenced in a study of cytomegalovirus exposure and HLA in healthy donors. Amplification used 60 Vbeta primers and 13 Jbeta primers. Measured with immunoSEQ multiplex PCR; TCRdb has only the in-frame clones, and not every one. Of around 90,000 clones listed, 86% were seen once; the top ten hold over 8.5%. Input material: PBMCs. These TCRs come from a man between 25 and 39 years old in good health and CMV-seropositive.

The rearrangement links TRBV6-4 to TRBJ2-5; 7 nucleotides align to TRBD2. CDR1 and CDR2 (germline): MRHNA, SNTAGT. The CDR3 consists of 14 residues. The J segment lost 6 bases and the V segment lost 7 bases, leaving 11 bases of the junction unmatched. The CDR3 is CASKLAPAGKTQYF. DNA for the CDR3: TGTGCCAGCAAACTAGCGCCAGCGGGTAAGACCCAGTACTTC.

The chain uses TRBV5-1 and TRBJ2-3; maybe TRBD2 (6 bases). The CDR3 contains 16 residues. The ends were cut back, 0 bases at V and 0 bases at J, with 11 bases in the middle. The germline V gene encodes CDR1 SGHRS and CDR2 YFSETQ. The CDR3: CASSLEGDSSTDTQYF. The CDR3 DNA sequence: TGCGCCAGCAGCTTGGAAGGGGACTCCAGCACAGATACGCAGTATTTT.

This chain joins TRBV5-1 and TRBJ1-1; 11 nucleotides match TRBD1. Germline trimming cut 1 base from V and 1 base from J; bases unmatched to any gene: 3. Germline assignment: CDR1 SGHRS and CDR2 YFSETQ. The CDR3 extends over 16 amino acids. CDR3 bases: TGCGCCAGCAGCTTGCAGGGACAGGGGGGGAACACTGAAGCTTTCTTT. Amino acid sequence: CASSLQGQGGNTEAFF.

This chain uses TRBV27 with TRBJ1-2; D is perhaps TRBD1 (6 bases). Germline V gene data show CDR1 as MNHEY and CDR2 as SMNVEV (reference sequence). CDR3 length: 15 amino acids. V was pared by 4 bases and J by 8 bases, with 20 bases between. The CDR3 DNA is TGTGCCAGCAGTTCCCCCGGGACACCCTATGACGGCTACACCTTC. It encodes CASSSPGTPYDGYTF.

This chain joins TRBV29-1 and TRBJ2-1, with unresolved D. The CDR3 spans 12 residues. Germline-derived CDR1 and CDR2 are SQVTM and ANQGSEA. Trimming removed 8 bases from V and 6 bases from J, with 14 bases in between. CDR3 nucleotide sequence: TGCAGCCAAGCCCGGGTGGGCAATGAGCAGTTCTTC. Its translation: CSQARVGNEQFF.

This clone occurred a few times. Other DNA sequences in this sample translate to the same CDR3. The genes are TRBV11-1 and TRBJ2-1; TRBD2 matches 15 bases. CDR3 length equals 16 residues. The V gene end was trimmed by 5 bases and the J gene end by 7 bases; junction bases not matched to a gene: 6. The germline CDR1 and CDR2 sequences are SGHAT and FQDESV (reference sequence). CDR3 nucleotides: TGTGCCAGCAGCCATCGGACTAGCGGGAGGGGGAATGAGCAGTTCTTC. It translates to CASSHRTSGRGNEQFF.

This rearrangement joins TRBV4-1 to TRBJ2-7, with D perhaps matching TRBD1 (6 bases). This CDR3 has 17 amino acids. The V gene's germline CDR1 is MGHRA and CDR2 YSYEKL. V lost 1 base and J 2 bases, leaving 18 bases between the germline ends. CDR3: CASSQGGRQDSTYEQYF. In DNA form, the CDR3 reads TGCGCCAGCAGCCAAGGGGGTCGTCAGGACAGTACCTACGAGCAGTACTTC.

The V and J genes are TRBV27 and TRBJ1-1; no reliable D call. CDR3 length: 15 residues. The germline V gene has CDR1 MNHEY and CDR2 SMNVEV (reference sequence). V dropped 3 bases and J dropped 0 bases, with 11 bases sitting between them. The CDR3 nucleotides are TGTGCCAGCAGTTTGGCGACTCCTATGAACACTGAAGCTTTCTTT. Translating it yields CASSLATPMNTEAFF.

The chain joins TRBV6-9 to TRBJ2-5; 13 bases line up with TRBD2. Germline CDR1 reads MNHGY; CDR2 reads SVAAGI. The CDR3 contains 17 residues. J gave up 5 bases and V 5 bases, and 11 bases lay outside the gene matches. The CDR3 DNA sequence: TGTGCCAGCAGTACCCCCCAGGGACTAGCGGGACCGGAGACCCAGTACTTC. Encoded protein: CASSTPQGLAGPETQYF.

This chain joins TRBV5-4 and TRBJ2-5; D gene ambiguous. With 4 bases removed from V and 2 bases from J, the gap between germline ends came to 6 bases. This CDR3 comprises 12 residues. CDR1 is SGHNT and CDR2 is YYREEE in the germline V gene (reference sequence). This CDR3 is CASSLLQETQYF. DNA of the CDR3: TGTGCCAGCAGCCTACTTCAAGAGACCCAGTACTTC.

Worth noting for this clone: Other DNA sequences of this sample code for an identical CDR3. The J gene is TRBJ1-1, the V gene TRBV27, with D maybe TRBD1 (5 bases). The CDR3 is 13 residues long. V shed 3 bases and J shed 1 base, with 6 bases lying between them. Germline CDR1 and CDR2: MNHEY and SMNVEV (reference sequence). Written as DNA, the CDR3 is TGTGCCAGCAGTTTCGGGGGGAACACTGAAGCTTTCTTT. Protein sequence: CASSFGGNTEAFF.

This clone was seen a single time. This CDR3 reads CASREDRATDTQYF. CDR3 DNA: TGTGCCAGCAGGGAGGACAGGGCCACAGATACGCAGTATTTT. The genes are TRBV5-4 and TRBJ2-3, with 8 positions matching TRBD1. This CDR3 spans 14 amino acids. With 5 bases clipped from V and 2 bases from J, the junction kept 4 bases outside the gene matches. Germline CDR1 SGHNT, CDR2 YYREEE (reference sequence).

The chain links TRBV7-2 to TRBJ2-7, with 9 bases matching TRBD2. The junction had 6 bases not matched to a gene; V was cut back by 5 bases and J by 1 base. From germline, CDR1 is SGHTA and CDR2 FQGNSA. CDR3 length: 15 amino acids. As DNA, the CDR3 is TGTGCCAGCAGCCCAGCGGGAGGATCTTCCTACGAGCAGTACTTC. Encoded protein: CASSPAGGSSYEQYF.

This chain joins TRBV5-1 and TRBJ1-3; D is uncertain. Germline V gene lookup returns CDR1 SGHRS and CDR2 YFSETQ. The V end was cut by 0 bases, the J end by 0 bases, with 13 bases between. This CDR3 is built from 17 residues. This CDR3 is CASSLVRGSLSGNTIYF. CDR3 bases: TGCGCCAGCAGCTTGGTGCGAGGCAGTCTCTCTGGAAACACCATATATTTT.

J is TRBJ1-4 and V is TRBV28, with D possibly matching TRBD1 (5 bases). CDR1 and CDR2 from the germline V gene are MDHEN and SYDVKM. There are 14 residues in the CDR3. Trimming removed 3 bases at V and 8 bases at J, with 13 bases between. The DNA for the CDR3 is TGTGCCAGCAGTTTGGGGCAGGATGAGGAAAAACTGTTTTTT. Its protein product is CASSLGQDEEKLFF.

V and J are TRBV5-1 and TRBJ2-5, with 13 bases that match TRBD2. Per germline, CDR1 SGHRS and CDR2 YFSETQ. V shed 4 bases and J 5 bases; nucleotides not matched to a gene: 5. The CDR3 is 15 amino acids. The CDR3 DNA reads as TGCGCCAGCAGCCCAGGGACTAGCGGGGCGGAGACCCAGTACTTC. It is translated as CASSPGTSGAETQYF.

The CDR3: CASSWPGESNQPQHF. Written as DNA, the CDR3 is TGTGCCAGCAGTTGGCCCGGGGAAAGCAATCAGCCCCAGCATTTT. This chain joins TRBV27 and TRBJ1-5; D is unresolved. The germline gives CDR1 MNHEY, CDR2 SMNVEV (reference sequence). The CDR3 loop spans 15 amino acids. Between the trimmed V and J ends, which lost 4 bases and 1 base, there was a span of 11 bases.

The gene calls are TRBV6-5 and TRBJ1-2, with 7 bases matching TRBD1. Per germline, CDR1 MNHEY and CDR2 SVGAGI. J lost 5 bases, V lost 6 bases, and 6 bases had no gene match. CDR3 length: 13 amino acids. The CDR3 nucleotides are TGTGCCAGCAGCCCAACAGGGGATTATGGCTACACCTTC. It codes for CASSPTGDYGYTF.

The gene calls are TRBV9 and TRBJ1-2, with D unclear. Trimming left V 3 bases short and J 8 bases short, with 8 bases between. The CDR3 has 11 amino acids. The V gene's germline CDR1 is SGDLS and CDR2 YYNGEE. In DNA, the CDR3 is TGTGCCAGCAGCGGTGTCCCGGGCTACACCTTC. Residues: CASSGVPGYTF.

The chain employs TRBV2 and TRBJ2-2, with 8 bases that match TRBD1. Unmatched junction bases numbered 7, after V lost 8 bases and J lost 5 bases. Germline assignment: CDR1 SNHLY and CDR2 FYNNEI. The CDR3 runs to 14 residues. DNA for the CDR3: TGTGCCAGCCAGGGGGCAGGGGGAACCGGGGAGCTGTTTTTT. The encoded protein is CASQGAGGTGELFF.

The V gene is TRBV11-2, the J gene TRBJ2-5; perhaps TRBD2 as D (6 bases). CDR3 size: 14 residues. Germline V gene data show CDR1 as SGHAT and CDR2 as FQNNGV. Trimming cost V 4 bases and J 5 bases, with 14 bases left between them. As DNA, the CDR3 is TGTGCCAGCAGCTCCCTCGGGGGTAGCGAGACCCAGTACTTC. This translates into CASSSLGGSETQYF.

V gene TRBV28 combines with J gene TRBJ1-5; D is possibly TRBD1 (5 bases). Trimming removed 6 bases from V and 2 bases from J, with 8 bases in between. In germline, CDR1 is MDHEN, CDR2 SYDVKM. This CDR3 is 13 amino acids long. The CDR3 nucleotides are TGTGCCAGCAGGGGAGGGGGCAATCAGCCCCAGCATTTT. Amino acid sequence: CASRGGGNQPQHF.

The rearrangement joins TRBV28 to TRBJ2-3, with 11 positions matching TRBD1. V was pared by 6 bases and J by 1 base, with 3 bases of the junction left unmatched. The CDR3 has 15 residues. The germline V gene encodes CDR1 MDHEN and CDR2 SYDVKM. CDR3 DNA: TGTGCCAGCAGCCAGGGACAGGGGGGCACAGATACGCAGTATTTT. Encoded protein: CASSQGQGGTDTQYF.